Sequencing of this TCR beta chain was carried out in a study of blood T cell repertoires in COVID-19. TCRdb's copy holds only in-frame clones and misses some; the assay was immunoSEQ multiplex PCR. The table shows roughly 380,000 clones, with about 90% occurring only once. V dropped 4 bases and J dropped 11 bases, with 18 bases sitting between them. Germline V gene lookup returns CDR1 LNHDA and CDR2 SQIVND (reference sequence). The CDR3 has 14 residues. The sequenced sample consisted of PBMCs or T cells enriched from blood (not recorded which). The gene calls are TRBV19 and TRBJ1-5; D remains unclear. The origin of this receptor is a man aged 25 to 40 who had recovered from COVID-19. The CDR3 DNA sequence: TGTGCCAGTAGTAGGTTACCCGGGGATGAGTCCCAGCATTTT. It translates to CASSRLPGDESQHF.